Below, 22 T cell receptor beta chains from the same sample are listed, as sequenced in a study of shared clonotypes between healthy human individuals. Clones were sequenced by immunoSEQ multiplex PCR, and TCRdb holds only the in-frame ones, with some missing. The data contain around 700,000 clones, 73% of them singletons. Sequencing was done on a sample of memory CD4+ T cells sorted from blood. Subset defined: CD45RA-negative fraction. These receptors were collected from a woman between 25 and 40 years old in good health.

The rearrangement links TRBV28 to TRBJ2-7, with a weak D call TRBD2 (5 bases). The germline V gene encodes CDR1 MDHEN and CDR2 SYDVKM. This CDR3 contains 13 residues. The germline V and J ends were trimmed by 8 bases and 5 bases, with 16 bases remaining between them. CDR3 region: CASGLPRMNEQYF. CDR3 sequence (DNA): TGTGCCAGCGGACTGCCCCGTATGAACGAGCAGTACTTC.

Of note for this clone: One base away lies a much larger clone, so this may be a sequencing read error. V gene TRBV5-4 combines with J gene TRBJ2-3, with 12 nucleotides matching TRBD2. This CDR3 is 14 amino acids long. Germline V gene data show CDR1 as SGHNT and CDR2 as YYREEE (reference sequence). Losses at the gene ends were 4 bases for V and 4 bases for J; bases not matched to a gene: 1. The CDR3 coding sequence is TGTGCCAGCAGCGCTAGCGGGAGGGCAGATACGCAGTATTTT. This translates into CASSASGRADTQYF.

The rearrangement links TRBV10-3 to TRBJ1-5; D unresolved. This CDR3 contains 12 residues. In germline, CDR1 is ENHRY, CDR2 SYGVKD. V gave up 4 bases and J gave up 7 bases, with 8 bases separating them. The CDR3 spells CAISGQNQPQHF. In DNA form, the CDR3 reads TGTGCCATCAGTGGTCAGAACCAGCCCCAGCATTTT.

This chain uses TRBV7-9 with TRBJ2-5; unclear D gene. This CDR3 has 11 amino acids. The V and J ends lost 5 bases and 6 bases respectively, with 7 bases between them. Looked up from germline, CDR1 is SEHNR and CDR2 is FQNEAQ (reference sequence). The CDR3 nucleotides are TGTGCCAGCAGCGTCGCCCAGACCCAGTACTTC. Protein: CASSVAQTQYF.

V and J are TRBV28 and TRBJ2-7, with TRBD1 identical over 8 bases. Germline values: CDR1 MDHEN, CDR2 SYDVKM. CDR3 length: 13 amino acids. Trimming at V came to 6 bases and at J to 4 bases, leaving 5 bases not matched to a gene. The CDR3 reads CASRRQGKYEQYF. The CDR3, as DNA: TGTGCCAGCAGGAGACAGGGGAAGTACGAGCAGTACTTC.

CDR3 sequence reads: CASAGFAEAFF. The CDR3 bases are TGTGCCAGTGCAGGGTTCGCTGAAGCTTTCTTT. The V gene is TRBV6-5, the J gene TRBJ1-1; possibly TRBD1 for D (5 bases). Trimming took off 9 bases at V and 6 bases at J, with 11 bases between the two ends. This CDR3 has 11 amino acids. Germline assignment: CDR1 MNHEY and CDR2 SVGAGI.

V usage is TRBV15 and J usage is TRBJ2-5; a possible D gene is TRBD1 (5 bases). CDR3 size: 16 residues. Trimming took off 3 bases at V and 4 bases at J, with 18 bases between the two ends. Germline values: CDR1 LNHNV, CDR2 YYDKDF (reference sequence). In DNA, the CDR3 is TGTGCCACCAGCAGCCGCAGTCGCAGGGCCCCAGAGACCCAGTACTTC. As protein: CATSSRSRRAPETQYF.

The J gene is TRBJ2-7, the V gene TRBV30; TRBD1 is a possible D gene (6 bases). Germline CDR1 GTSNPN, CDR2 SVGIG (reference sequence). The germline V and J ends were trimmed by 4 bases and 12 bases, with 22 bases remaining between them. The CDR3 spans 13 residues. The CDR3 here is CAWTGDGDLRRYF. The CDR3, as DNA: TGTGCCTGGACAGGGGACGGGGATCTACGACGGTACTTC.

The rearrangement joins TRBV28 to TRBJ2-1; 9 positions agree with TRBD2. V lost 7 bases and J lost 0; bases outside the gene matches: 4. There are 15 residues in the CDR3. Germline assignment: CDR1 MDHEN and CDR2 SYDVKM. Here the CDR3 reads CASTKLAGSYNEQFF. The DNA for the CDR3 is TGTGCCAGCACCAAACTAGCGGGCTCCTACAATGAGCAGTTCTTC.

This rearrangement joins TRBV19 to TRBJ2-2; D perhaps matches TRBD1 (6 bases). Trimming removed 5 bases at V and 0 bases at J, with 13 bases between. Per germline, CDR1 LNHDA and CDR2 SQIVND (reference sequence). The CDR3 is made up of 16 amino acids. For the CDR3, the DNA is TGTGCCAGTAGTCCCAGGGGATGGTCGAACACCGGGGAGCTGTTTTTT. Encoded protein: CASSPRGWSNTGELFF.

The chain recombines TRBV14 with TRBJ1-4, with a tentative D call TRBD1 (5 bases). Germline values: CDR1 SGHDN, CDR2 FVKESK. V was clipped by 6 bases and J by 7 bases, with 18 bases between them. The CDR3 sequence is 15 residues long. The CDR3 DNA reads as TGTGCCAGCAGAGTCGGGGCAGGGCCTTCTGAAAAACTGTTTTTT. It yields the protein CASRVGAGPSEKLFF.

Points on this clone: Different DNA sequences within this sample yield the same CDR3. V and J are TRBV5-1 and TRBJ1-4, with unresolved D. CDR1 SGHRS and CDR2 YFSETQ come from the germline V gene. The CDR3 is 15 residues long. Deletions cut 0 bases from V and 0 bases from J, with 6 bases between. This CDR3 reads CASSLGGATNEKLFF. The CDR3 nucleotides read TGCGCCAGCAGCTTGGGCGGAGCAACTAATGAAAAACTGTTTTTT.

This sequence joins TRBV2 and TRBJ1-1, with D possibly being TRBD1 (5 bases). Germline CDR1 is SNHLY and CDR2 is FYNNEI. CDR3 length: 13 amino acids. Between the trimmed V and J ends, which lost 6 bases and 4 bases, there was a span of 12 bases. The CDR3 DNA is TGTGCCAGCAGCGATCAGGGAAGCACTGAAGCTTTCTTT. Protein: CASSDQGSTEAFF.

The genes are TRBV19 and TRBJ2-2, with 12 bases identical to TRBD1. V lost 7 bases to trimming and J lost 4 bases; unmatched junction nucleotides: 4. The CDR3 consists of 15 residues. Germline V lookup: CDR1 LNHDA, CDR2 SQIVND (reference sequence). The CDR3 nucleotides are TGTGCCAGTAACCCGGGACAGGGGGCCACCGGGGAGCTGTTTTTT. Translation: CASNPGQGATGELFF. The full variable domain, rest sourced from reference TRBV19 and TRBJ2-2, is DGGITQSPKYLFRKEGQNVTLSCEQNLNHDAMYWYRQDPGQGLRLIYYSQIVNDFQKGDIAEGYSVSREKKESFPLTVTSAQKNPTAFYLCASNPGQGATGELFFGEGSRLTVL.

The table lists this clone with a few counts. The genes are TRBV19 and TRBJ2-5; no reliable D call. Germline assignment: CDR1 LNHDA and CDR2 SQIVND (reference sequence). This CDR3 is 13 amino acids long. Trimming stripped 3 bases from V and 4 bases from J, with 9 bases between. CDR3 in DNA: TGTGCCAGTAGTATGGTCCATTTAGAGACCCAGTACTTC. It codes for CASSMVHLETQYF.

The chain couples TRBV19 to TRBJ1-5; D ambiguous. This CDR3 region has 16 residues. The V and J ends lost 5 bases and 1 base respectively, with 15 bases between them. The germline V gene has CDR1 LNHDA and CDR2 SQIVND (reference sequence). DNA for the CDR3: TGTGCCAGTAGTTACAGTGGGGTAAGGAGCAATCAGCCCCAGCATTTT. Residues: CASSYSGVRSNQPQHF.

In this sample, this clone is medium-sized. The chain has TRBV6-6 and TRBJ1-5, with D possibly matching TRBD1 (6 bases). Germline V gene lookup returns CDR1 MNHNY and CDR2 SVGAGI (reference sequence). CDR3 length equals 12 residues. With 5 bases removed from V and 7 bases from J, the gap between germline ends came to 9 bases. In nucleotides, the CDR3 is TGTGCCAGCAGTGCGGACAGACAGCCCCAGCATTTT. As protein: CASSADRQPQHF.

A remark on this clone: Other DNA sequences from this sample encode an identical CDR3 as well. The CDR3 bases are TGTGCCAGTAGTATCCGGGGGAACACTGAAGCTTTCTTT. Amino acid sequence: CASSIRGNTEAFF. V gene TRBV19 combines with J gene TRBJ1-1; no reliable D call. This CDR3 has 13 residues. Trimming removed 3 bases from V and 1 base from J, with 6 bases in between. From germline, CDR1 is LNHDA and CDR2 SQIVND (reference sequence).

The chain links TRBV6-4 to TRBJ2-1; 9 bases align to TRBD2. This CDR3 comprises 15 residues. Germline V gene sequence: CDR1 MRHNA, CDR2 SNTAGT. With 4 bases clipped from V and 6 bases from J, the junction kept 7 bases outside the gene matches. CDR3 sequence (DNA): TGTGCCAGCAGTGGGTCCGCGGGAGGGAGCAATGAGCAGTTCTTC. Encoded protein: CASSGSAGGSNEQFF.

Written as DNA, the CDR3 is TGTGCCAGCAGGACTAGCGGGAGTCCCCACGAGCAGTACTTC. This sequence encodes CASRTSGSPHEQYF. The V and J genes are TRBV6-6 and TRBJ2-7; TRBD2 matches at 12 bases. The CDR3 runs 14 residues. V shed 6 bases, J shed 5 bases, and the junction held 5 bases outside the gene matches. CDR1 and CDR2 (germline): MNHNY, SVGAGI (reference sequence).

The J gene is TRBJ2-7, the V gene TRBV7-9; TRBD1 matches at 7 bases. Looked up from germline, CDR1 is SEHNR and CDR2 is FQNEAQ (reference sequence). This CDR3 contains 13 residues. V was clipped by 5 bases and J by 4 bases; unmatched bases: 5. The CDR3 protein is CASSRDREYEQYF. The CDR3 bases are TGTGCCAGCAGCCGGGACAGAGAATACGAGCAGTACTTC. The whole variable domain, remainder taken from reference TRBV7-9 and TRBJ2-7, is DTGVSQNPRHKITKRGQNVTFRCDPISEHNRLYWYRQTLGQGPEFLTYFQNEAQLEKSRLLSDRFSAERPKGSFSTLEIQRTEQGDSAMYLCASSRDREYEQYFGPGTRLTVT.

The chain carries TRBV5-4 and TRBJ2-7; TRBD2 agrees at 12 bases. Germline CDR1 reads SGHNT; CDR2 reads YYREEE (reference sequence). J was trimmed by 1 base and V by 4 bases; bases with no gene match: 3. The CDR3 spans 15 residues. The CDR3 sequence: CASSVGTSGSYEQYF. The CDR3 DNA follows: TGTGCCAGCAGCGTCGGGACTAGCGGGTCCTACGAGCAGTACTTC.